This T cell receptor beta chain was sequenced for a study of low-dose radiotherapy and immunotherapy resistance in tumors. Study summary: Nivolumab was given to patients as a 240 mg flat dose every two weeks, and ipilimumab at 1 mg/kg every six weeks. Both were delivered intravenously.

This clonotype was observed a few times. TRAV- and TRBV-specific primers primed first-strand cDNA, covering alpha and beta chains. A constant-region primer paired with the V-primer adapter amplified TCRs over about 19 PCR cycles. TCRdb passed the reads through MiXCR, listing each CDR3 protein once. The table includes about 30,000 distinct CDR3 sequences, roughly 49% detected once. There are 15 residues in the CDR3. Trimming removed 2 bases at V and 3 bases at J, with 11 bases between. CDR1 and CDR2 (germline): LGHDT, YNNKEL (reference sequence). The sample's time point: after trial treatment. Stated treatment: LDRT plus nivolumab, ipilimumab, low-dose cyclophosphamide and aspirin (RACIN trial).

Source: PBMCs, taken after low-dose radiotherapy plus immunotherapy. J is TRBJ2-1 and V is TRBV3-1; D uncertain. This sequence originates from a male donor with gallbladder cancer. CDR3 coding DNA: TGTGCCAGCAGCCAAACGGGCATTTACTACAATGAGCAGTTCTTC. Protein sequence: CASSQTGIYYNEQFF.